The 23 T cell receptor beta chains reported below all come from one sample, sequenced in a study of blood T cell repertoires in COVID-19. Generated by immunoSEQ multiplex PCR, the TCRdb table keeps only in-frame clones and is missing some. Seen here are fewer than 250,000 clones, 70% to 90% observed once, and the top ten hold more than 6%. The specimen sequenced was peripheral blood. These receptors came from a woman aged 60-75 years with active or convalescent COVID-19.

The V and J genes are TRBV5-4 and TRBJ2-3; possibly TRBD2 for D (6 bases). The V gene's germline CDR1 is SGHNT and CDR2 YYREEE (reference sequence). The CDR3 has 16 residues. Between the trimmed V and J ends, which lost 0 bases and 2 bases, there was a span of 13 bases. The CDR3 is CASSLALARSTDTQYF. In nucleotides, the CDR3 is TGTGCCAGCAGCTTGGCGCTAGCGAGATCCACAGATACGCAGTATTTT.

The V gene is TRBV7-2, the J gene TRBJ1-1; D unclear. The length of the CDR3 is 14 residues. Per germline, CDR1 SGHTA and CDR2 FQGNSA. Trimming pared 2 bases from V and 3 bases from J, leaving 10 bases between. The CDR3 protein is CASSLTGKDTEAFF. CDR3 DNA sequence: TGTGCCAGCAGCTTAACGGGAAAGGACACTGAAGCTTTCTTT.

The chain's CDR3 is CASSLTSGRQETQYF. The CDR3 DNA sequence: TGTGCCAGCAGCTTAACTAGCGGGAGACAAGAGACCCAGTACTTC. This chain links TRBV11-1 with TRBJ2-5; 11 bases map to TRBD2. V lost 2 bases, J lost 2 bases, and 1 base stayed unmatched. Germline values: CDR1 SGHAT, CDR2 FQDESV (reference sequence). The length of the CDR3 is 15 residues.

The J gene is TRBJ2-2, the V gene TRBV3-1 (or the pseudogene TRBV3-2); TRBD2 is a possible D gene (6 bases). Germline CDR1 and CDR2: LGHDT and YNNKEL (reference sequence). The CDR3 length is 13 residues. V lost 4 bases and J 7 bases, leaving 10 bases between the germline ends. The CDR3 is CASSLGGYGELFF. Here the CDR3 DNA reads TGTGCCAGCAGCCTCGGGGGATACGGGGAGCTGTTTTTT.

The rearrangement uses TRBV18 and TRBJ2-1; 8 bases align to TRBD2. After removal of 6 bases from V and 5 bases from J, the junction contained 6 bases not matched to a gene. Germline values: CDR1 KGHSH, CDR2 LQKENI. The CDR3 has 14 amino acids. CDR3: CASSREGRDNEQFF. The DNA for the CDR3 is TGTGCCAGCTCCCGGGAGGGGCGGGACAATGAGCAGTTCTTC. Full variable domain (outside the CDR3, taken from reference TRBV18 and TRBJ2-1): NAGVMQNPRHLVRRRGQEARLRCSPMKGHSHVYWYRQLPEEGLKFMVYLQKENIIDESGMPKERFSAEFPKEGPSILRIQQVVRGDSAAYFCASSREGRDNEQFFGPGTRLTVL.

The chain joins TRBV11-2 to TRBJ2-2, with D perhaps TRBD2 (5 bases). Per germline, CDR1 SGHAT and CDR2 FQNNGV. CDR3 size: 13 residues. With 5 bases removed from V and 5 bases from J, the gap between germline ends came to 9 bases. The chain's CDR3 is CASSLLGTGELFF. The CDR3 DNA sequence: TGTGCCAGCAGCCTACTAGGGACCGGGGAGCTGTTTTTT.

The CDR3 sequence: CASSLEQPGANVLTF. The CDR3 DNA follows: TGCGCCAGCAGCTTGGAACAGCCTGGGGCCAACGTCCTGACTTTC. V usage is TRBV5-1 and J usage is TRBJ2-6; the D is unclear. CDR3 length equals 15 residues. The germline V gene encodes CDR1 SGHRS and CDR2 YFSETQ. The V end was cut by 0 bases, the J end by 2 bases, with 6 bases between.

J is TRBJ1-4 and V is TRBV28; 7 bases line up with TRBD1. The CDR3 consists of 15 residues. Germline-derived CDR1 and CDR2 are MDHEN and SYDVKM. V lost 8 bases to trimming and J lost 1 base; unmatched junction nucleotides: 7. As DNA, the CDR3 is TGTGCCAGCCTTGGACAGGTAGAAACTAATGAAAAACTGTTTTTT. It is translated as CASLGQVETNEKLFF.

The V call is TRBV30, the J call TRBJ1-2; 8 nucleotides align to TRBD1. CDR1 is GTSNPN and CDR2 is SVGIG in the germline V gene (reference sequence). V was pared by 1 base and J by 12 bases, with 4 bases of the junction left unmatched. The CDR3 contains 11 residues. As DNA, the CDR3 is TGTGCCTGGAGTGGGACAGGGTCTGACACCTTC. Its translation is CAWSGTGSDTF. Filled out from reference TRBV30 and TRBJ1-2, the complete variable domain reads SQTIHQWPATLVQPVGSPLSLECTVEGTSNPNLYWYRQAAGRGLQLLFYSVGIGQISSEVPQNLSASRPQDRQFILSSKKLLLSDSGFYLCAWSGTGSDTFGSGTRLTVV.

This chain uses TRBV9 with TRBJ2-1, with D maybe TRBD2 (6 bases). The V gene lost 4 bases and the J gene lost 3 bases, with 17 bases spanning the gap. The CDR3 extends over 16 amino acids. Germline V gene data show CDR1 as SGDLS and CDR2 as YYNGEE. This CDR3 reads CASSIGGSEIYNEQFF. The CDR3 DNA sequence: TGTGCCAGCAGCATTGGAGGGTCCGAAATCTACAATGAGCAGTTCTTC. Looking up the rest from reference TRBV9 and TRBJ2-1 gives the full variable domain: DSGVTQTPKHLITATGQRVTLRCSPRSGDLSVYWYQQSLDQGLQFLIQYYNGEERAKGNILERFSAQQFPDLHSELNLSSLELGDSALYFCASSIGGSEIYNEQFFGPGTRLTVL.

J is TRBJ1-2 and V is TRBV19; tentative D call: TRBD1 (5 bases). The CDR3 totals 15 residues. CDR1 LNHDA and CDR2 SQIVND come from the germline V gene (reference sequence). V lost 3 bases and J 5 bases, leaving 16 bases between the germline ends. CDR3 loop: CASSIHWGDGYGYTF. The DNA for the CDR3 is TGTGCCAGTAGTATCCATTGGGGCGATGGGTATGGCTACACCTTC.

This chain connects TRBV19 to TRBJ1-2; 7 bases agree with TRBD1. There are 14 residues in the CDR3. Germline V CDR1 and CDR2: LNHDA, SQIVND (reference sequence). The junction had 11 bases not matched to a gene; V was cut back by 7 bases and J by 6 bases. The CDR3 nucleotides are TGTGCCAGTATAGGGGGCTACAGGGAGAATGGCTACACCTTC. Protein: CASIGGYRENGYTF.

The chain is built from TRBV2 and TRBJ1-2, with TRBD1 matching over 9 bases. Trimming at V came to 5 bases and at J to 9 bases, leaving 16 bases not matched to a gene. The germline V gene has CDR1 SNHLY and CDR2 FYNNEI. The CDR3 loop spans 16 amino acids. CDR3 residues: CASSKTGTGSEGSYTF. The CDR3 DNA follows: TGTGCCAGCAGTAAAACCGGGACAGGGTCCGAGGGTAGCTACACCTTC.

The CDR3 sequence: CASSRTSGRRYEQYF. CDR3 sequence (DNA): TGTGCCAGCAGTCGGACTAGCGGGAGGAGGTACGAGCAGTACTTC. The rearrangement joins TRBV6-5 to TRBJ2-7, with 14 bases aligning to TRBD2. J gave up 4 bases and V 5 bases, and 4 bases lay outside the gene matches. The V gene's germline CDR1 is MNHEY and CDR2 SVGAGI. The CDR3 covers 15 residues.

This rearrangement joins TRBV6-5 to TRBJ2-7; D call uncertain. Trimming stripped 0 bases from V and 2 bases from J, with 8 bases between. The V gene's germline CDR1 is MNHEY and CDR2 SVGAGI. This CDR3 region has 14 residues. The CDR3 DNA reads TGTGCCAGCAGTTACTCGAAGACACCCTACGAGCAGTACTTC. Protein: CASSYSKTPYEQYF.

This chain connects TRBV19 to TRBJ1-3; 10 bases align to TRBD1. With 6 bases clipped from V and 0 bases from J, the junction kept 2 bases outside the gene matches. The CDR3 has 15 amino acids. In germline, CDR1 is LNHDA, CDR2 SQIVND (reference sequence). The CDR3, as DNA: TGTGCCAGTAGGACAGGGGGCGCCTCTGGAAACACCATATATTTT. Encoded protein: CASRTGGASGNTIYF.

This clone was detected only once. The chain uses TRBV10-3 and TRBJ1-6; D gene uncertain. Per the germline V gene, CDR1 is ENHRY and CDR2 is SYGVKD. With 0 bases removed from V and 11 bases from J, the gap between germline ends came to 8 bases. CDR3 length: 13 amino acids. The CDR3 DNA follows: TGTGCCATCAGTGAGTCGGTAGAGACACCCCTCCACTTT. Translated: CAISESVETPLHF.

The V and J genes are TRBV19 and TRBJ2-5; 7 bases match TRBD1. CDR1 is LNHDA and CDR2 is SQIVND in the germline V gene (reference sequence). J was trimmed by 2 bases and V by 3 bases; bases with no gene match: 3. The CDR3 runs 14 residues. The CDR3 here is CASSMGDSQETQYF. The CDR3 DNA is TGTGCCAGTAGTATGGGGGACAGTCAAGAGACCCAGTACTTC.

The chain couples TRBV11-3 to TRBJ2-3; possible D gene TRBD1, 6 bases. CDR1 and CDR2 (germline): SGHNT, YENEEA. Trimming removed 5 bases at V and 1 base at J, with 10 bases between. The length of the CDR3 is 14 residues. The CDR3 region has the DNA TGTGCCAGCAGCCGAAGACAGGGCACAGATACGCAGTATTTT. Its translation: CASSRRQGTDTQYF.

With regard to this clone: The junction and the germline gene differ at one end; a read error may be behind it. The gene calls are TRBV16 and TRBJ1-3; D is unclear. Germline V lookup: CDR1 KGHSY, CDR2 FQNENV. The CDR3 contains 13 residues. Here the CDR3 DNA reads TGTGCCAGCAGCCCTCAGGTTGGAAGCACCATATATTTT. It translates to CASSPQVGSTIYF.

The rearrangement links TRBV3-1 (or the pseudogene TRBV3-2) to TRBJ1-2; possibly TRBD1 for D (5 bases). The CDR3 has 15 residues. Trimming left V 0 bases short and J 9 bases short, with 17 bases between. Germline values: CDR1 LGHDT, CDR2 YNNKEL (reference sequence). The CDR3 spells CASSQDLREAASYTF. CDR3 bases: TGTGCCAGCAGCCAAGATCTCAGGGAGGCGGCTAGCTACACCTTC.

The rearrangement links TRBV19 to TRBJ2-7; no firm D call. The length of the CDR3 is 13 residues. Trimming cost V 1 base and J 2 bases, with 6 bases left between them. The germline CDR1 and CDR2 sequences are LNHDA and SQIVND (reference sequence). The CDR3: CASSIGAAYEQYF. As DNA, the CDR3 is TGTGCCAGTAGTATAGGGGCAGCCTACGAGCAGTACTTC.

The V and J genes are TRBV19 and TRBJ1-4, with 7 bases fitting TRBD1. There are 13 residues in the CDR3. Germline CDR1 is LNHDA and CDR2 is SQIVND (reference sequence). The J segment lost 8 bases and the V segment lost 7 bases, leaving 7 bases of the junction unmatched. CDR3 bases: TGTGCCAGTACCCCCGTGACAGGGGAAAAACTGTTTTTT. Translation gives CASTPVTGEKLFF.